This T cell receptor beta chain was sequenced in a study of blood T cells in healthy people across ages (dated by TCRdb to the mid-2010s). General notes on the study: In model experiments, template switching captured roughly one uniquely barcoded TCR beta cDNA molecule for every two T cells. Donors of different ages were randomly distributed across sequencing lanes to avoid experimental bias. Age-related changes in TCR beta repertoire diversity were measured in the study by deep sequencing normalized with unique cDNA molecular identifiers. Donors were grouped into four age groups: young (average about 15 years), middle-aged (39), aged (about 60) and long-lived (about 90). Using the same blood draw, the study looked at two additional independent replicas of 1 million unique cDNA reads for two donors, one aged 18 to 30 and the other aged 80 or older. The full study reports these points: Because donor CMV infection status was unknown, age-related changes in expanded clonotypes were potentially confounded. Because profiling used bulk unsorted PBMCs, naive and antigen-experienced compartments could not be compared conclusively. As age increased, observed TCR beta diversity per million T cells dropped in a roughly linear way, and a significant reduction was already evident by age 40. Compared with the aged group, more naive CD4+ T cells, fewer expanded clones and increased TCR diversity were shown by the long-lived group, suggesting age selection. Observed TCR beta diversity correlated strongly with the percentage of naive T cells measured by flow cytometry. Estimates of total diversity based on one million sequenced T cells were considered lower bounds and underestimates.

Of note for this clonotype: Its cognate antigen has yet to be identified. Per-nucleotide qualities are absent, and no much larger clonotype sits a single base away.

The roughly 37 donors, aged about 6 to 95 years, were systemically healthy Caucasian individuals from Russia. Roughly 10 milliliters of peripheral blood were collected from each donor into EDTA-treated Vacutainer tubes. Ficoll-Paque density-gradient centrifugation was used to isolate PBMCs, with at least 6 million per sample. Trizol reagent was used to extract total RNA from the PBMCs, yielding at least 5 micrograms per sample. For every donor, an aliquot of PBMCs went through flow cytometry to measure the percentages of naive CD45RAhigh/CD27high T cells. Library creation used 5' RACE. Sequencing used an Illumina HiSeq 2500. A second PCR of about 7 to 12 cycles was run with a J-beta primer mix and a sample-barcoded 5' primer. A template-switch 5' adaptor carrying 12 random nucleotides introduced a unique molecular identifier onto each TCR beta cDNA molecule. Each sample yielded at least 2.5 million CDR3-containing paired-end reads. The Mint cDNA synthesis kit, primed by a TRBC-specific oligonucleotide, was used to synthesize first-strand cDNA from all RNA. All cDNA was treated with uracil-DNA glycosylase and then went through a first 18-cycle PCR with the universal primers M1SS and BC2_uni_R. In the source study's methods: For normalization, 1 million high-quality reads were randomly selected from each sample, with every read carrying a distinct molecular identifier. Reads sharing molecular identifiers were discarded rather than binned into consensus sequences. CDR3 identification, clonotype clustering and error correction used MiTCR with a Q25 quality threshold and the strictest error-elimination algorithm. A nonparametric unseen species model using Euler transformation provided a lower-bound estimate of total TCR beta diversity. The public reads were quality trimmed at Q25 with fastp and then assembled into clones with MiXCR by TCRdb, keeping productive beta chains. CDR3 protein sequences are deduplicated, and each keeps its most common genes and DNA. These V and J calls derive from TCRdb rather than the authors' analysis. Recorded for this sample are 550,000 to 750,000 distinct CDR3 sequences; roughly 21% of them occurred a single time. In total, the top ten clones hold more than 3% of the sample.

Reading from cysteine to phenylalanine, the CDR3 counts 19 amino acids. Of the read, only the CDR3 DNA is kept; its 57 bases are in frame from base 1. Reading the germline V gene gives CDR1 MNHNS and CDR2 SASEGT. Germline trimming amounts to 5 bases on V and 5 bases on J, with 15 as the count of junction bases outside the gene matches. This sequence originates from a man in his sixties or seventies in good health. Sequences were obtained from blood. The chain was built from TRBV6-1 and TRBJ2-3, with TRBD2 identical over 14 junction bases. The DNA sequence is as follows: TGTGCCAGCAGTCAGGGTCTGGGACTAGCGGGAGTGAAAAGAGATACGCAGTATTTT. This is translated as CASSQGLGLAGVKRDTQYF.